Shown below are 27 T cell receptor beta chains from a single sample sequenced in a study of blood T cell repertoires in COVID-19. The protocol was immunoSEQ multiplex PCR, while the TCRdb copy is restricted to in-frame clones and leaves out a portion. The sample includes 200,000 to 250,000 clones, roughly 90% of them seen just once. The sample consisted of peripheral blood. The receptors were sampled from a man in his 60s with acute or convalescent COVID-19.

This clone showed up just a few times. The same CDR3 can be traced to other DNA sequences in this sample. The genes are TRBV7-9 and TRBJ2-3; 7 nucleotides agree with TRBD2. Germline V gives CDR1 SEHNR, CDR2 FQNEAQ (reference sequence). The CDR3 has 14 amino acids. V gave up 5 bases and J gave up 2 bases; unmatched junction bases: 4. As DNA, the CDR3 is TGTGCCAGCAGCCGAAGCGGGAACACAGATACGCAGTATTTT. Encoded protein: CASSRSGNTDTQYF.

V is TRBV11-3 and J is TRBJ2-5; TRBD1 might be the D (5 bases). The CDR3 is made up of 15 amino acids. The V gene lost 3 bases and the J gene lost 1 base, with 12 bases spanning the gap. Looked up from germline, CDR1 is SGHNT and CDR2 is YENEEA. CDR3: CASSLGQKAQETQYF. DNA of the CDR3: TGTGCCAGCAGCTTGGGGCAAAAGGCCCAAGAGACCCAGTACTTC.

The chain uses TRBV27 and TRBJ2-1; TRBD1 matches 7 bases. This CDR3 is built from 17 residues. Germline values: CDR1 MNHEY, CDR2 SMNVEV (reference sequence). After removal of 0 bases from V and 9 bases from J, the junction contained 14 bases not matched to a gene. The chain's CDR3 is CASSLSLGQLKIGEQFF. The CDR3 region has the DNA TGTGCCAGCAGTTTATCGTTGGGACAGCTAAAAATTGGTGAGCAGTTCTTC.

The rearrangement joins TRBV7-2 to TRBJ2-5; 8 bases agree with TRBD1. The V gene end was trimmed by 6 bases and the J gene end by 1 base; junction bases not matched to a gene: 4. Germline V gene lookup returns CDR1 SGHTA and CDR2 FQGNSA. This CDR3 is 14 amino acids long. The CDR3 DNA sequence: TGTGCCAGCAGTCCGGACAGGGTCCAAGAGACCCAGTACTTC. Translation gives CASSPDRVQETQYF.

The genes are TRBV6-2 or TRBV6-3 and TRBJ2-1, with D perhaps matching TRBD2 (5 bases). The CDR3 has 18 amino acids. Trimming left V 0 bases short and J 6 bases short, with 21 bases between. Germline V gene sequence: CDR1 MNHEY, CDR2 SVGEGT. The CDR3 is CASSYSGFRLTLSNEQFF. The CDR3 DNA follows: TGTGCCAGCAGTTACTCCGGGTTCCGACTAACCCTCAGCAATGAGCAGTTCTTC.

This sequence joins TRBV11-2 and TRBJ1-1; D unresolved. Deletions cut 3 bases from V and 1 base from J, with 6 bases between. CDR1 is SGHAT, CDR2 FQNNGV, per germline. This CDR3 contains 13 residues. The CDR3 DNA sequence: TGTGCCAGCAGCTTTCAGGAGAACACTGAAGCTTTCTTT. Residues: CASSFQENTEAFF.

J is TRBJ1-4 and V is TRBV27, with a tentative D call TRBD1 (6 bases). Trimming removed 3 bases from V and 7 bases from J, with 15 bases in between. Germline-derived CDR1 and CDR2 are MNHEY and SMNVEV (reference sequence). This CDR3 spans 15 amino acids. The CDR3 DNA sequence: TGTGCCAGCAGTTTGCTGACAGGCGGAATTGAAAAACTGTTTTTT. Translation: CASSLLTGGIEKLFF.

This chain links TRBV15 with TRBJ1-1; D ambiguous. The CDR3 consists of 16 residues. V was pared by 1 base and J by 1 base, with 13 bases between. The V gene's germline CDR1 is LNHNV and CDR2 YYDKDF (reference sequence). The CDR3 spells CATSRGGRSWNTEAFF. In nucleotides, the CDR3 is TGTGCCACCAGCAGAGGAGGCCGGAGTTGGAACACTGAAGCTTTCTTT.

The V and J genes are TRBV5-1 and TRBJ1-2; TRBD1 agrees at 7 bases. The CDR3 spans 15 residues. Per the germline V gene, CDR1 is SGHRS and CDR2 is YFSETQ. V lost 0 bases, J lost 1 base, and 3 bases stayed unmatched. CDR3 in amino acids: CASSLVGGGNYGYTF. The CDR3 nucleotides are TGCGCCAGCAGCTTGGTAGGGGGCGGTAACTATGGCTACACCTTC.

V gene TRBV28 combines with J gene TRBJ1-1, with 8 bases that match TRBD1. Germline lookup yields CDR1 MDHEN and CDR2 SYDVKM. The V and J ends lost 6 bases and 0 bases, in that order; junction bases with no gene match: 15. CDR3 length: 18 residues. The CDR3 reads CASRLGGQVPLMNTEAFF. The CDR3, as DNA: TGTGCCAGCAGATTGGGGGGACAGGTTCCCTTGATGAACACTGAAGCTTTCTTT.

The chain has TRBV18 and TRBJ2-2; no reliable D call. This CDR3 has 13 residues. Germline CDR1 is KGHSH and CDR2 is LQKENI. V lost 4 bases and J 3 bases, leaving 6 bases between the germline ends. This CDR3 reads CASSREYTGELFF. CDR3 nucleotides: TGTGCCAGCTCACGCGAATACACCGGGGAGCTGTTTTTT.

The chain links TRBV11-3 to TRBJ1-6; a possible D gene is TRBD1 (6 bases). The CDR3 is made up of 14 amino acids. The germline V gene encodes CDR1 SGHNT and CDR2 YENEEA. V lost 5 bases and J 9 bases, leaving 14 bases between the germline ends. The CDR3 protein is CASSPSGGLSPLHF. The CDR3 nucleotides read TGTGCCAGCAGCCCGAGCGGGGGGCTTTCACCCCTCCACTTT.

CDR3 protein: CASSQGLAGPYEQYF. The CDR3, as DNA: TGTGCCAGCAGCCAAGGACTAGCGGGACCCTACGAGCAGTACTTC. The V call is TRBV3-1 (or the pseudogene TRBV3-2), the J call TRBJ2-7; TRBD2 aligns across 11 bases. The length of the CDR3 is 15 residues. Germline V gives CDR1 LGHDT, CDR2 YNNKEL (reference sequence). Trimming removed 1 base from V and 2 bases from J; junction bases left unmatched: 1.

In its sample, this clone was seen once. The chain links TRBV24-1 to TRBJ2-1; 12 bases are a match to TRBD2. Trimming at V came to 1 base and at J to 5 bases, leaving 2 bases not matched to a gene. Germline CDR1 KGHDR, CDR2 SFDVKD. This CDR3 is 16 amino acids long. CDR3 protein: CATSDLGLAGHNEQFF. The CDR3 nucleotides read TGTGCCACCAGTGATTTAGGACTAGCGGGACACAATGAGCAGTTCTTC.

This chain links TRBV19 with TRBJ2-2; 11 bases match TRBD2. Germline V gene sequence: CDR1 LNHDA, CDR2 SQIVND (reference sequence). V shed 4 bases and J 5 bases; nucleotides not matched to a gene: 6. The CDR3 loop spans 16 amino acids. The CDR3 loop reads CASSTGIAGGTGELFF. CDR3 coding DNA: TGTGCCAGTAGTACCGGTATAGCGGGAGGGACCGGGGAGCTGTTTTTT.

CDR3 protein: CASSARQGNAYNSPLHF. The CDR3, as DNA: TGTGCCAGCAGCGCCAGACAGGGGAACGCCTATAATTCACCCCTCCACTTT. The chain is built from TRBV11-2 and TRBJ1-6, with 8 bases identical to TRBD1. Germline V gene data show CDR1 as SGHAT and CDR2 as FQNNGV. V lost 5 bases, J lost 2 bases, and 8 bases stayed unmatched. The CDR3 loop spans 17 amino acids.

The J gene is TRBJ1-2, the V gene TRBV30, with 10 bases lining up with TRBD1. V lost 3 bases, J lost 8 bases, and 12 bases stayed unmatched. The germline gives CDR1 GTSNPN, CDR2 SVGIG (reference sequence). There are 15 residues in the CDR3. DNA for the CDR3: TGTGCCTGGAGGCCGGGACAGGGGACGTTGGGAGGCTACACCTTC. Translation: CAWRPGQGTLGGYTF.

The genes are TRBV7-9 and TRBJ2-1; weak D call: TRBD2 (6 bases). From germline, CDR1 is SEHNR and CDR2 FQNEAQ (reference sequence). Trimming took 7 bases from V and 4 from J, leaving 11 bases between them. CDR3 length: 13 residues. This CDR3 reads CASTPRGYNEQFF. DNA for the CDR3: TGTGCCAGCACGCCTCGGGGGTACAATGAGCAGTTCTTC. The full variable domain, rest sourced from reference TRBV7-9 and TRBJ2-1, is DTGVSQNPRHKITKRGQNVTFRCDPISEHNRLYWYRQTLGQGPEFLTYFQNEAQLEKSRLLSDRFSAERPKGSFSTLEIQRTEQGDSAMYLCASTPRGYNEQFFGPGTRLTVL.

This chain uses TRBV13 with TRBJ1-1, with a weak D call TRBD1 (5 bases). From germline, CDR1 is PRHDT and CDR2 FYEKMQ (reference sequence). The CDR3 totals 13 residues. The V gene lost 1 base and the J gene lost 6 bases, with 9 bases spanning the gap. CDR3: CASSLAGGAEAFF. The DNA for the CDR3 is TGTGCCAGCAGCTTAGCGGGAGGGGCTGAAGCTTTCTTT.

Of note for this clone: No conserved phenylalanine or tryptophan is present at the end of the CDR3, so a read error is the likely explanation. No DNA is shown, since the ends of the CDR3 on it are uncertain; the CDR3 is the one TCRdb lists. The chain has TRBV28 and TRBJ2-7; the D segment call TRBD2 is taken from the table without a DNA check. Per the germline V gene, CDR1 is MDHEN and CDR2 is SYDVKM. Inclusive of both ends, the CDR3 amounts to 14 amino acids. CDR3 sequence reads: CASSSNGEEWGLDL.

This chain uses TRBV19 with TRBJ2-5, with D possibly being TRBD1 (7 bases). V was shortened by 3 bases and J by 2 bases, with 16 bases between the two germline ends. The CDR3 extends over 16 amino acids. Germline V CDR1 and CDR2: LNHDA, SQIVND (reference sequence). The CDR3 is CASSIPRGTVQETQYF. The CDR3 nucleotides read TGTGCCAGTAGTATCCCGCGCGGGACAGTTCAAGAGACCCAGTACTTC.

This rearrangement joins TRBV9 to TRBJ2-2; 8 nucleotides agree with TRBD2. The CDR3 has 16 residues. The junction had 7 bases not matched to a gene; V was cut back by 6 bases and J by 0 bases. Germline values: CDR1 SGDLS, CDR2 YYNGEE. The CDR3 DNA sequence: TGTGCCAGCACCCCCCGACTAGCGCCGAACACCGGGGAGCTGTTTTTT. Its translation: CASTPRLAPNTGELFF.

This clone was recorded only once. The chain employs TRBV5-1 and TRBJ2-5; 8 bases are a match to TRBD2. The germline V gene has CDR1 SGHRS and CDR2 YFSETQ. The CDR3 sequence is 15 residues long. Germline trimming cut 2 bases from V and 4 bases from J; bases unmatched to any gene: 7. The CDR3, as DNA: TGCGCCAGCAGCTTCGGGACTAGTCTCCGAGAGACCCAGTACTTC. It translates to CASSFGTSLRETQYF.

The rearrangement links TRBV4-3 to TRBJ2-1; 8 bases are shared with TRBD2. The germline CDR1 and CDR2 sequences are LGHNA and YSLEER. With 2 bases clipped from V and 6 bases from J, the junction kept 12 bases outside the gene matches. The CDR3 spans 17 residues. CDR3 DNA sequence: TGCGCCAGCAGCCAATACTACGCGGGAGGTGGGGGCAATGAGCAGTTCTTC. Encoded protein: CASSQYYAGGGGNEQFF.

V is TRBV18 and J is TRBJ2-5, with 15 positions matching TRBD2. The CDR3 is 15 amino acids. Trimming took 3 bases from V and 4 from J; bases not matched to a gene: 0. Germline values: CDR1 KGHSH, CDR2 LQKENI. The CDR3 DNA is TGTGCCAGCTCACCGGGACTAGCGGGAGGAGAGACCCAGTACTTC. Its translation: CASSPGLAGGETQYF. The whole variable domain, remainder taken from reference TRBV18 and TRBJ2-5, is NAGVMQNPRHLVRRRGQEARLRCSPMKGHSHVYWYRQLPEEGLKFMVYLQKENIIDESGMPKERFSAEFPKEGPSILRIQQVVRGDSAAYFCASSPGLAGGETQYFGPGTRLLVL.

The chain is built from TRBV7-3 and TRBJ2-3; 7 bases match TRBD1. The ends lost 3 bases at V and 5 bases at J; junction bases unmatched: 2. Germline lookup yields CDR1 SGHTA and CDR2 FQGTGA. The CDR3 contains 13 residues. CDR3 sequence: CASSLDRRDTQYF. The DNA of the CDR3 is TGTGCCAGCAGCTTGGACAGGAGAGATACGCAGTATTTT.

The genes are TRBV11-3 and TRBJ2-3, with 7 bases identical to TRBD2. V trimming: 7 bases; J trimming: 5 bases; junction bases outside the gene matches: 9. The germline CDR1 and CDR2 sequences are SGHNT and YENEEA. The length of the CDR3 is 14 residues. The CDR3 nucleotides read TGTGCCAGCACCCACCGGGACTACCTAGATACGCAGTATTTT. Translation gives CASTHRDYLDTQYF. Using reference TRBV11-3 and TRBJ2-3 for the parts outside the CDR3, the full variable domain is EAGVVQSPRYKIIEKKQPVAFWCNPISGHNTLYWYLQNLGQGPELLIRYENEEAVDDSQLPKDRFSAERLKGVDSTLKIQPAELGDSAVYLCASTHRDYLDTQYFGPGTRLTVL.